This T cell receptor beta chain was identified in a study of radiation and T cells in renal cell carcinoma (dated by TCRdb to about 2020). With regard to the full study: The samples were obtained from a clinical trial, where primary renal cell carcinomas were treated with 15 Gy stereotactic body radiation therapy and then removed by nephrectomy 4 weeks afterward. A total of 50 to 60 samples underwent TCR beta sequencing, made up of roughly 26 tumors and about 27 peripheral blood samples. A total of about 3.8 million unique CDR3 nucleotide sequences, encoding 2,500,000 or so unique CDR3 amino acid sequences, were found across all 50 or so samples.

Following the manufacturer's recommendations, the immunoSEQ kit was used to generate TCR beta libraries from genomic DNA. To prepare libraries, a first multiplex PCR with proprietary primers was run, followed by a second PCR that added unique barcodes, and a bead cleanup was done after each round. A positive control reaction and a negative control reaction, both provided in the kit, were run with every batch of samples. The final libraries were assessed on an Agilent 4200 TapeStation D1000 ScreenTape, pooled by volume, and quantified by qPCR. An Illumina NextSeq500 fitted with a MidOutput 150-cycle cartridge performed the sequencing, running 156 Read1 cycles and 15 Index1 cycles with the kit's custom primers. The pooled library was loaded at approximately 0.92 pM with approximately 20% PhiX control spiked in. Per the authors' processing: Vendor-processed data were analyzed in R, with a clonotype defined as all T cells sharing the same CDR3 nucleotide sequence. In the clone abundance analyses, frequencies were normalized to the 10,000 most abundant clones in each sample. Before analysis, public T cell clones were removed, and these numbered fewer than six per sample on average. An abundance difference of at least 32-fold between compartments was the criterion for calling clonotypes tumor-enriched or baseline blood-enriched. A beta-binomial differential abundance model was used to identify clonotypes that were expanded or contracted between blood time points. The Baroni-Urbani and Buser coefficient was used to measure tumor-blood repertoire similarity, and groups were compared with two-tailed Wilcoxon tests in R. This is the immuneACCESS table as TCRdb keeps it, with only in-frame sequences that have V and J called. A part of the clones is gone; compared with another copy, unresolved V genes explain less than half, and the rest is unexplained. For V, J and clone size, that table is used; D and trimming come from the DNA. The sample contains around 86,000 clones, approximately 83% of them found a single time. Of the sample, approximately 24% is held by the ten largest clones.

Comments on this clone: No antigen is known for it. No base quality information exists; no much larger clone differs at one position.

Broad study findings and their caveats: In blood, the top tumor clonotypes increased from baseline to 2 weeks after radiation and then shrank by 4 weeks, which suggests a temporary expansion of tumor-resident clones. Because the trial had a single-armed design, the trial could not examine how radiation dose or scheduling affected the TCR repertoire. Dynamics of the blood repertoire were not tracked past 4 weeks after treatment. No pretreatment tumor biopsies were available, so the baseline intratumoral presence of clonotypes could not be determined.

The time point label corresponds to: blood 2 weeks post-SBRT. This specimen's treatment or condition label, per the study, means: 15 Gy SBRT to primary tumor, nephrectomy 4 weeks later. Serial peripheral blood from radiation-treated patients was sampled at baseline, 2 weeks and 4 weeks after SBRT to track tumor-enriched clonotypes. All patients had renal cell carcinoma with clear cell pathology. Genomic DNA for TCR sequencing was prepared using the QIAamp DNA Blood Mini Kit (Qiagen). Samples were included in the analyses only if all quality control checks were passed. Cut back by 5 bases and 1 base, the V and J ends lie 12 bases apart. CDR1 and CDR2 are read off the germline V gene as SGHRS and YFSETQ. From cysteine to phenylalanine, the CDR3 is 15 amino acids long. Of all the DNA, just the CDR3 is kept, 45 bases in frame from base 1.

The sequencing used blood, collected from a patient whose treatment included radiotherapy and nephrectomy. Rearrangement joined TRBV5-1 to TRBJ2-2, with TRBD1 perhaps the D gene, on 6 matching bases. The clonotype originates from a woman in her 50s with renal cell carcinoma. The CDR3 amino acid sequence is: CASRQGPQNTGELFF. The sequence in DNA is TGCGCCAGCAGACAGGGACCACAGAACACCGGGGAGCTGTTTTTT.